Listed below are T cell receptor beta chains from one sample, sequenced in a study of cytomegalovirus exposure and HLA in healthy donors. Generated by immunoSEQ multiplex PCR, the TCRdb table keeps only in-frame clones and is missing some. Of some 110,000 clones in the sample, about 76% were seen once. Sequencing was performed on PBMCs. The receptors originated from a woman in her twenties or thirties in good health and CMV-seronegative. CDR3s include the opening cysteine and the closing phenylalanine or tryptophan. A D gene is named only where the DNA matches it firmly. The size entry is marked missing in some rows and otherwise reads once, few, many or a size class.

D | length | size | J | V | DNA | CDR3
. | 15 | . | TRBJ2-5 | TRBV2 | TGTGCCAGCAGTGGAGGGTCTTCGGAGAGAGAGACCCAGTACTTC | CASSGGSSERETQYF
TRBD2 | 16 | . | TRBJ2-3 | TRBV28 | TGTGCCAGCAGTTGGGGTGGCGGGAGGGTCACAGATACGCAGTATTTT | CASSWGGGRVTDTQYF
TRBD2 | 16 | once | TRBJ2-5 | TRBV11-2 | TGTGCCAGCAGCTTACGGTCCAGCGGGAGCGGGGAGACCCAGTACTTC | CASSLRSSGSGETQYF
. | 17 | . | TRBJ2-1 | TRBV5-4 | TGTGCCAGCAGCGTGGGATGGGCGGGGCGGCCCTACAATGAGCAGTTCTTC | CASSVGWAGRPYNEQFF
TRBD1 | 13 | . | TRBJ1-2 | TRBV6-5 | TGTGCCACGCAACTACGGACAGGGAAGGGCTACACCTTC | CATQLRTGKGYTF
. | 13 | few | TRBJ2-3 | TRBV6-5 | TGTGCCAGCAGTTTGGGAGCGACAGATACGCAGTATTTT | CASSLGATDTQYF
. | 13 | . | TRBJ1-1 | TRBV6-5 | TGTGCCAGCAGCAGGACAGCGAACACTGAAGCTTTCTTT | CASSRTANTEAFF
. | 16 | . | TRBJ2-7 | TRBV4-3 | TGCGCCAGCAGCCCACTCAGGAGCGGCCGCTCCTACGAGCAGTACTTC | CASSPLRSGRSYEQYF
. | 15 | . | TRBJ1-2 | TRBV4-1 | TGCGCCAGCAGCCAAGGAACCGGCCGGGCGGGGGGCTACACCTTC | CASSQGTGRAGGYTF
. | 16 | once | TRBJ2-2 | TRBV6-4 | TGTGCCAGCAGTGACTCAGCGGACGGGGGCACCGGGGAGCTGTTTTTT | CASSDSADGGTGELFF
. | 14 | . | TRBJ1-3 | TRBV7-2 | TGTGCCAGCAGCTCCACAGGCACTGGAAACACCATATATTTT | CASSSTGTGNTIYF
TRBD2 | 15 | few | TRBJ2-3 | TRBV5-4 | TGTGCCAGCAGCTTGGGGGGGACTAGCGCAGATACGCAGTATTTT | CASSLGGTSADTQYF
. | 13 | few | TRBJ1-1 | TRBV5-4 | TGTGCCAGCAGCTTGGTAGATACCTTCCAAGCTTTCTTT | CASSLVDTFQAFF
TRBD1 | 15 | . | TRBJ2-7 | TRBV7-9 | TGTGCCAGCAGCTCCCAGGGGGTGGAGAGCTCCGAGCAGTACTTC | CASSSQGVESSEQYF
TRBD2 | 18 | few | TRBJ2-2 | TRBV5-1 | TGCGCCAGCAGCCCCGGACTAGCGGGAGGGCCTGAAACCGGGGAGCTGTTTTTT | CASSPGLAGGPETGELFF
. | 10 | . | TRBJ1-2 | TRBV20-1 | TGCAGTGCTAGAGGGGGCGGCTACACCTTC | CSARGGGYTF
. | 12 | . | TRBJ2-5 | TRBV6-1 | TGTGCCAGTCATCAGGCCGGGAAGACCCAGTACTTC | CASHQAGKTQYF
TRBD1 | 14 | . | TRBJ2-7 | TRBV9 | TGTGCCAGCAGCGTAGACAGGGGGAACTACGAGCAGTACTTC | CASSVDRGNYEQYF
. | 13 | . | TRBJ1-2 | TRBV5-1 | TGCGCCAGCAGCCCGCAGGAAGACTATGGCTACACCTTC | CASSPQEDYGYTF
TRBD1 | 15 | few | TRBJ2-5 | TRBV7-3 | TGTGCCAGCAGCGTGACAGGGGGCCGTATGGAGACCCAGTACTTC | CASSVTGGRMETQYF
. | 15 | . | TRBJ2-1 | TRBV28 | TGTGCCAGCAGTAAGGGCCTAGCGATCAACAATGAGCAGTTCTTC | CASSKGLAINNEQFF
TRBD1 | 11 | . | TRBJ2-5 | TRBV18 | TGTGCCAGCTCACCCTCGGACAGGCAGTACTTC | CASSPSDRQYF
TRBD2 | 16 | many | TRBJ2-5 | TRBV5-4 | TGTGCCAGCAGCTTAATTGGCGGGAGGGACCAAGAGACCCAGTACTTC | CASSLIGGRDQETQYF
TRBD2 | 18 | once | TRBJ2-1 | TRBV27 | TGTGCCAGCAGTCCGCTCCAGGGACTAGCGGGAGGGGACAATGAGCAGTTCTTC | CASSPLQGLAGGDNEQFF
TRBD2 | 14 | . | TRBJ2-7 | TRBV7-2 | TGTGCCAGCAGCTTAGCGCTAGCGGGCTACGAGCAGTACTTC | CASSLALAGYEQYF
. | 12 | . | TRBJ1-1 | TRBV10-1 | TGCGCCAGCAGTGACGGGAGGACTGAAGCTTTCTTT | CASSDGRTEAFF
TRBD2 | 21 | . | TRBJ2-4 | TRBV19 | TGTGCCAGTAGTATCCCCCCGGGGCTAGCGGGAGGACAGGGGAACAAAAACATTCAGTACTTC | CASSIPPGLAGGQGNKNIQYF
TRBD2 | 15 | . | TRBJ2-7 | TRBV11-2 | TGTGCCAGCGTGACTAGCGGGGGACCCTCCTACGAGCAGTACTTC | CASVTSGGPSYEQYF
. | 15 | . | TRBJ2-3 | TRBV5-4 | TGTGCCAGCAGCTCCCCGACTAGTACGACAGATACGCAGTATTTT | CASSSPTSTTDTQYF
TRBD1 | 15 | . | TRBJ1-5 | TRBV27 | TGTGCCAGCCAATCGAGGACAGGAATAAATCAGCCCCAGCATTTT | CASQSRTGINQPQHF
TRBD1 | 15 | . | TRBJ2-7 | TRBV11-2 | TGTGCCAGCAGCTTTCTCGGGACAGACTCCTACGAGCAGTACTTC | CASSFLGTDSYEQYF
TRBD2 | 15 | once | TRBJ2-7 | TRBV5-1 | TGCGCCAGCAGCTCCTCTAGCGGGAGGCGGGACGAGCAGTACTTC | CASSSSSGRRDEQYF
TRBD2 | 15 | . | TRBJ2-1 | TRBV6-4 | TGTGCCAGCAGCTCGACTAGCGGGGCCTACAATGAGCAGTTCTTC | CASSSTSGAYNEQFF
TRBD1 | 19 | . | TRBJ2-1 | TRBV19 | TGTGCCAGTAGTGCTGAAACCGGGCAGGGGGTAGCAAGGTACAATGAGCAGTTCTTC | CASSAETGQGVARYNEQFF
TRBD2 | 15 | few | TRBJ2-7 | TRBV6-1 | TGTGCCAGCAGTGAAAGTTCGGGAGGAACAGACGAGCAGTACTTC | CASSESSGGTDEQYF
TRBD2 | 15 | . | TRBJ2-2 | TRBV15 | TGTGCCATCCGGAACGGCCAGCGGGAAAGCGGGGAGCTGTTTTTT | CAIRNGQRESGELFF
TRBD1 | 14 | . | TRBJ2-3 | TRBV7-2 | TGTGCCAGCAGCTTAGTTGGGACAGGGGATACGCAGTATTTT | CASSLVGTGDTQYF
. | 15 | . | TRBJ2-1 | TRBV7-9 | TGTGCCAGCAGCTTAGGGACAAGCTCCTACAATGAGCAGTTCTTC | CASSLGTSSYNEQFF